This TCR beta chain was found in a study of vaccination and CD4 T cells after COVID-19. Study-level background: Stimulation of the cells used overlapping spike peptide pools from SARS-CoV-2 and from the common cold coronaviruses HCoV-NL63, HCoV-OC43 and HCoV-229E.

Trimming took off 0 bases at V and 0 bases at J, with 13 bases between the two ends. Per the germline V gene, CDR1 is LGHNA and CDR2 is YSLEER. The CDR3 loop spans 17 amino acids. This clonotype was detected once. Its antigen is not known. Sample treatment: approximately 11-day PBMC culture with coronavirus spike peptide pools or control peptides (ViraFEST assay). ViraFEST stimulated the growth of antigen-specific T cells using peptide pools and subsequently profiled their TCRs by sequencing. Cultured CD4+ T cells had their DNA profiled by the Oncomine TCR Beta short-read assay. TCRdb independently ran MiXCR on the PCR reads; one entry per CDR3 protein. The sample consists of some 12,000 distinct CDR3 sequences, approximately 71% of them appearing once. The study's findings and limits: Convalescent patients saw a median approximately 90% of their reactive clones show up only after vaccination.

The clonotype originates from a human donor who had recovered from COVID-19. Material for sequencing was CD4+ T cells from blood, cultured in vitro. V is TRBV4-3 and J is TRBJ2-3; D perhaps matches TRBD2 (5 bases). The CDR3 reads CASSQERDQASTDTQYF. The CDR3 nucleotides read TGCGCCAGCAGCCAAGAACGGGATCAGGCTAGCACAGATACGCAGTATTTT.